Below, 17 T cell receptor beta chains from the same sample are listed, as sequenced in a study of cytomegalovirus exposure and HLA in healthy donors. Profiling relied on immunoSEQ multiplex PCR, and the TCRdb table lists in-frame clones only, not all of them. Of 200,000 or so clones in the sample, roughly 83% are singletons; the top ten hold 4.5% to 6%. Sequencing was performed on PBMCs. The receptors derive from a woman under 30 in good health and CMV-seronegative.

The chain is built from TRBV2 and TRBJ2-7; D possibly corresponds to TRBD1 (5 bases). CDR3 size: 15 residues. V was clipped by 5 bases and J by 8 bases, with 22 bases between them. Looked up from germline, CDR1 is SNHLY and CDR2 is FYNNEI. DNA for the CDR3: TGTGCCAGCAGTTCGCCCCGGACATCCACCCTCAAGCAGTACTTC. Translation gives CASSSPRTSTLKQYF.

CDR3 sequence: CASSVLVAGNEQFF. DNA for the CDR3: TGTGCCAGCAGCGTACTGGTAGCGGGCAATGAGCAGTTCTTC. The V and J genes are TRBV9 and TRBJ2-1; 7 bases fit TRBD2. The V and J ends lost 1 base and 6 bases, in that order; junction bases with no gene match: 4. Germline loops: CDR1 SGDLS, CDR2 YYNGEE. The CDR3 totals 14 residues.

This chain links TRBV7-9 with TRBJ2-7, with 9 bases fitting TRBD1. J lost 4 bases, V lost 5 bases, and 9 bases had no gene match. Per the germline V gene, CDR1 is SEHNR and CDR2 is FQNEAQ (reference sequence). The CDR3 has 15 amino acids. CDR3 sequence (DNA): TGTGCCAGCAGCCTAATTACAGGGGGCATATACGAGCAGTACTTC. Translation: CASSLITGGIYEQYF.

CDR3 DNA sequence: TGTGCCAGCAGCTTCGAGGGGATTAACACTGAAGCTTTCTTT. This translates into CASSFEGINTEAFF. V usage is TRBV7-9 and J usage is TRBJ1-1; TRBD1 might be the D (5 bases). The germline gives CDR1 SEHNR, CDR2 FQNEAQ (reference sequence). Trimming pared 3 bases from V and 2 bases from J, leaving 10 bases between. This CDR3 has 14 residues.

The chain couples TRBV11-2 to TRBJ2-7, with 8 bases lining up with TRBD2. This CDR3 is 15 amino acids long. CDR1 and CDR2 (germline): SGHAT, FQNNGV. After removal of 5 bases from V and 5 bases from J, the junction contained 11 bases not matched to a gene. The CDR3 DNA reads as TGTGCCAGCAGCCCGGGGGGCGGGAGGCGCCACGAGCAGTACTTC. Translated: CASSPGGGRRHEQYF.

This clone was recorded a few times. V usage is TRBV29-1 and J usage is TRBJ2-7; D might be TRBD1 or TRBD2, each matching 5 bases. Per the germline V gene, CDR1 is SQVTM and CDR2 is ANQGSEA. V gave up 6 bases and J gave up 3 bases, with 9 bases separating them. CDR3 length: 11 residues. CDR3 residues: CSVDSGYEQYF. CDR3 nucleotide sequence: TGCAGCGTCGACAGCGGCTACGAGCAGTACTTC.

The V call is TRBV5-1, the J call TRBJ1-2, with 12 bases identical to TRBD1. Losses at the gene ends were 4 bases for V and 8 bases for J; bases not matched to a gene: 9. CDR3 size: 15 residues. Germline V gene sequence: CDR1 SGHRS, CDR2 YFSETQ. In DNA, the CDR3 is TGCGCCAGCAGCGCTCCGGGACAGGGGGCCCGGGGCTACACCTTC. Residues: CASSAPGQGARGYTF.

The J gene is TRBJ1-1, the V gene TRBV5-1; 9 bases align to TRBD1. After removal of 0 bases from V and 3 bases from J, the junction contained 9 bases not matched to a gene. CDR3 length: 17 amino acids. The germline gives CDR1 SGHRS, CDR2 YFSETQ. The CDR3 region has the DNA TGCGCCAGCAGCTTGGTCCAAGGGACAGGGCTCTACACTGAAGCTTTCTTT. Amino acids: CASSLVQGTGLYTEAFF.

This chain connects TRBV2 to TRBJ2-3; 7 bases fit TRBD2. The CDR3 has 13 amino acids. CDR1 is SNHLY, CDR2 FYNNEI, per germline. V was pared by 4 bases and J by 6 bases, with 4 bases of the junction left unmatched. CDR3 in DNA: TGTGCCAGCAGTGCTAGCGGTCCCGATACGCAGTATTTT. Translated, it gives CASSASGPDTQYF.

The V gene is TRBV5-6, the J gene TRBJ1-2; TRBD1 might be the D (6 bases). V lost 0 bases and J 8 bases, leaving 14 bases between the germline ends. In germline, CDR1 is SGHDT, CDR2 YYEEEE. The CDR3 is 14 amino acids. The CDR3 DNA reads TGTGCCAGCAGCTTGGAGGGCAGGGGAATCGGCTACACCTTC. This sequence encodes CASSLEGRGIGYTF. Based on the CDR3 plus reference TRBV5-6 and TRBJ1-2, the full variable domain is DAGVTQSPTHLIKTRGQQVTLRCSPKSGHDTVSWYQQALGQGPQFIFQYYEEEERQRGNFPDRFSGHQFPNYSSELNVNALLLGDSALYLCASSLEGRGIGYTFGSGTRLTVV.

The J gene is TRBJ1-1, the V gene TRBV29-1; D is perhaps TRBD1 (6 bases). Germline CDR1 and CDR2: SQVTM and ANQGSEA. The V end was cut by 7 bases, the J end by 5 bases, with 14 bases between. The length of the CDR3 is 12 residues. CDR3 sequence reads: CSATGLGTEAFF. CDR3 in DNA: TGCAGCGCAACAGGGCTTGGGACTGAAGCTTTCTTT. Full variable domain (remainder filled in from reference TRBV29-1 and TRBJ1-1): SAVISQKPSRDICQRGTSLTIQCQVDSQVTMMFWYRQQPGQSLTLIATANQGSEATYESGFVIDKFPISRPNLTFSTLTVSNMSPEDSSIYLCSATGLGTEAFFGQGTRLTVV.

This chain links TRBV28 with TRBJ2-1; 9 nucleotides line up with TRBD2. V gave up 1 base and J gave up 7 bases; unmatched junction bases: 8. This CDR3 has 16 residues. Germline loops: CDR1 MDHEN, CDR2 SYDVKM. The CDR3 is CASSLFGGRAENEQFF. DNA for the CDR3: TGTGCCAGCAGTTTATTTGGCGGGAGGGCCGAAAATGAGCAGTTCTTC.

The chain recombines TRBV28 with TRBJ2-5; 9 bases align to TRBD1. The length of the CDR3 is 12 residues. With V trimmed by 8 bases and J by 5 bases, 3 bases remained unmatched. Per germline, CDR1 MDHEN and CDR2 SYDVKM. The CDR3 DNA sequence: TGTGCCAGCGGACAGGGGTCGGAGACCCAGTACTTC. Translated: CASGQGSETQYF.

The rearrangement uses TRBV27 and TRBJ2-3, with D tentatively TRBD1 (5 bases). There are 14 residues in the CDR3. The germline V gene encodes CDR1 MNHEY and CDR2 SMNVEV (reference sequence). V lost 3 bases to trimming and J lost 1 base, with 8 bases between them. CDR3 coding DNA: TGTGCCAGCAGTTTGCAACAGGGCACAGATACGCAGTATTTT. It encodes CASSLQQGTDTQYF.

The chain joins TRBV30 to TRBJ1-1; 7 bases line up with TRBD1. This CDR3 has 13 amino acids. With V trimmed by 2 bases and J by 7 bases, 7 bases remained unmatched. Per the germline V gene, CDR1 is GTSNPN and CDR2 is SVGIG (reference sequence). CDR3 sequence (DNA): TGTGCCTGGAGTTCTACGGGACAGAGTGAAGCTTTCTTT. This sequence encodes CAWSSTGQSEAFF.

V and J are TRBV15 and TRBJ1-2, with TRBD1 matching over 8 bases. Germline V CDR1 and CDR2: LNHNV, YYDKDF (reference sequence). The CDR3 has 17 residues. The ends lost 2 bases at V and 0 bases at J; junction bases unmatched: 8. CDR3 sequence (DNA): TGTGCCACCAGCAGAACCGACAGGGGACTATCTAACTATGGCTACACCTTC. Translation gives CATSRTDRGLSNYGYTF. Supplemented by reference TRBV15 and TRBJ1-2, the full variable domain reads DAMVIQNPRYQVTQFGKPVTLSCSQTLNHNVMYWYQQKSSQAPKLLFHYYDKDFNNEADTPDNFQSRRPNTSFCFLDIRSPGLGDTAMYLCATSRTDRGLSNYGYTFGSGTRLTVV.

The chain uses TRBV29-1 and TRBJ1-1; D gene unclear. There are 13 residues in the CDR3. Trimming stripped 1 base from V and 1 base from J, with 7 bases between. Germline CDR1 and CDR2: SQVTM and ANQGSEA. This chain's CDR3 is CSVEAQTNTEAFF. For the CDR3, the DNA is TGCAGCGTTGAAGCACAGACGAACACTGAAGCTTTCTTT.